The 7 T cell receptor beta chains below all came from one sample that was sequenced in a study of blood T cells in healthy people across ages (dated by TCRdb to between 2014 and 2017). Library method: 5' RACE. The instrument was an Illumina HiSeq 2500. A second roughly 6 to 11 cycle PCR used a sample-barcoded 5' primer and a J-beta primer mix. TCRdb redid the processing of the public reads, applying fastp at Q25 and MiXCR, and retained in-frame beta chains. Rows merge per CDR3 protein into single entries with the most common DNA and genes. Present in this sample are roughly 1.5 million distinct CDR3 sequences, around 40% of which were seen just once. The ten largest clones capture about 3.8% of the sample. The sample comprised blood. All receptors come from a woman between 18 and 30 years old in good health.

The chain carries TRBV5-6 and TRBJ1-5, with a tentative D call TRBD1 (5 bases). Germline CDR1 reads SGHDT; CDR2 reads YYEEEE. The CDR3 contains 16 residues. V lost 2 bases and J lost 2, with 14 bases in between. CDR3 sequence: CASSFSLRDGNQPQHF. CDR3 nucleotides: TGTGCCAGCAGCTTTTCCCTCAGGGATGGCAATCAGCCCCAGCATTTT.

The chain is built from TRBV6-9 and TRBJ1-3; a possible D gene is TRBD1 (6 bases). CDR1 MNHGY and CDR2 SVAAGI come from the germline V gene. Deletions cut 9 bases from V and 4 bases from J, with 22 bases between. There are 16 residues in the CDR3. Here the CDR3 reads CARALQGNSVGNTIYF. The CDR3 DNA reads as TGTGCCAGAGCCCTACAGGGAAACTCGGTAGGAAACACCATATATTTT.

V gene TRBV12-3 or TRBV12-4 combines with J gene TRBJ1-5; unclear D gene. V was clipped by 5 bases and J by 1 base, with 12 bases between them. The CDR3 is 15 amino acids. Here the CDR3 reads CASSHSSWSNQPQHF. CDR3 nucleotide sequence: TGTGCCAGCAGTCACTCTAGCTGGAGCAATCAGCCCCAGCATTTT.

This clonotype was recorded a few times. V is TRBV19 and J is TRBJ2-7, with 11 nucleotides matching TRBD1. Trimming cost V 7 bases and J 6 bases; bases outside gene matches: 5. The length of the CDR3 is 13 residues. From germline, CDR1 is LNHDA and CDR2 SQIVND (reference sequence). CDR3 region: CASTGTGGREQYF. CDR3 nucleotides: TGTGCCAGTACCGGGACAGGGGGACGCGAGCAGTACTTC.

This clonotype was recorded once. V gene TRBV6-5 combines with J gene TRBJ2-7; TRBD2 matches at 11 bases. The CDR3 has 15 residues. Trimming cost V 4 bases and J 7 bases; bases outside gene matches: 9. CDR1 is MNHEY, CDR2 SVGAGI, per germline. CDR3 bases: TGTGCCAGCAGTTCCTTACTAGCGGGAGACAGGGAGCAGTACTTC. Translating gives CASSSLLAGDREQYF.

In its sample, this clonotype was seen many times. The chain links TRBV6-5 to TRBJ1-2; D gene unclear. Trimming took off 4 bases at V and 2 bases at J, with 11 bases between the two ends. This CDR3 spans 14 amino acids. Germline values: CDR1 MNHEY, CDR2 SVGAGI. Here the CDR3 DNA reads TGTGCCAGCAGTTCCGACACCTGGAACTATGGCTACACCTTC. Protein sequence: CASSSDTWNYGYTF.

The chain is built from TRBV7-7 and TRBJ1-3, with a tentative D call TRBD1 (6 bases). V lost 1 base and J lost 0, with 10 bases in between. Germline loops: CDR1 SSHAT, CDR2 FNYEAQ (reference sequence). The CDR3 runs 16 residues. Here the CDR3 DNA reads TGTGCCAGCAGCTTAGACGGACAGAACTCTGGAAACACCATATATTTT. Translating it yields CASSLDGQNSGNTIYF.